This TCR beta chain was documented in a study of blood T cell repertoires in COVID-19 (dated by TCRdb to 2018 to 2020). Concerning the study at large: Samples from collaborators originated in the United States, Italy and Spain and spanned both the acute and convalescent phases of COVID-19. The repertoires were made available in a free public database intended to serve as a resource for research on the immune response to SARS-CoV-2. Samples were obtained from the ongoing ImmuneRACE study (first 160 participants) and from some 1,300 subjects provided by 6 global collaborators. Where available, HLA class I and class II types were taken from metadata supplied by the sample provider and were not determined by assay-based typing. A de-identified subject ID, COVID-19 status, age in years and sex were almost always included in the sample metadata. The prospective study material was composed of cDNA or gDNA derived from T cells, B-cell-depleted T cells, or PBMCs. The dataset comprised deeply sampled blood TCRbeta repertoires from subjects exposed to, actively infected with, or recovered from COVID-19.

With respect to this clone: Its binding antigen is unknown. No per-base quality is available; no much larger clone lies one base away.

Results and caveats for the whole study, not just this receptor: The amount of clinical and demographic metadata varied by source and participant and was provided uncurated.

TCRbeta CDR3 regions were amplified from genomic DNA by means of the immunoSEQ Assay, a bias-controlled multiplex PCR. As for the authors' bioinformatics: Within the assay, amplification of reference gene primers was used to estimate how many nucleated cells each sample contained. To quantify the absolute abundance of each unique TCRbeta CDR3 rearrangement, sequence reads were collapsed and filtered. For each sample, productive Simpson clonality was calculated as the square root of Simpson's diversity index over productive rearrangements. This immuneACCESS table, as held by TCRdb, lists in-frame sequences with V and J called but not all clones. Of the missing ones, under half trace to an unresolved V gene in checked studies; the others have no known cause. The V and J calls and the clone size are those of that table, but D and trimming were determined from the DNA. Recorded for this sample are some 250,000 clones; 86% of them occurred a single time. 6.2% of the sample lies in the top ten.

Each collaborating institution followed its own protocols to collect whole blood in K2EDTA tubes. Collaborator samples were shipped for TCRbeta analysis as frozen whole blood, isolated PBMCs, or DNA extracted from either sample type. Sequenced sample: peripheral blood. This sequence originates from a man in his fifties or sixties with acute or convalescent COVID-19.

The CDR3: CASSLTGTGVYNEQFF. DNA sequence: TGTGCCAGCAGCCTAACCGGGACAGGGGTCTACAATGAGCAGTTCTTC. The chain uses TRBV9 and TRBJ2-1; a stretch of 10 junction bases matches TRBD1. The CDR3 covers 16 residues, taking in both the cysteine and the phenylalanine. Only the CDR3 DNA stays, 48 bases, in frame from base 1. The germline V and J ends show losses of 4 bases and 3 bases respectively, and no gene match explains 7 bases of the junction. From the germline V gene, CDR1 is SGDLS and CDR2 is YYNGEE.